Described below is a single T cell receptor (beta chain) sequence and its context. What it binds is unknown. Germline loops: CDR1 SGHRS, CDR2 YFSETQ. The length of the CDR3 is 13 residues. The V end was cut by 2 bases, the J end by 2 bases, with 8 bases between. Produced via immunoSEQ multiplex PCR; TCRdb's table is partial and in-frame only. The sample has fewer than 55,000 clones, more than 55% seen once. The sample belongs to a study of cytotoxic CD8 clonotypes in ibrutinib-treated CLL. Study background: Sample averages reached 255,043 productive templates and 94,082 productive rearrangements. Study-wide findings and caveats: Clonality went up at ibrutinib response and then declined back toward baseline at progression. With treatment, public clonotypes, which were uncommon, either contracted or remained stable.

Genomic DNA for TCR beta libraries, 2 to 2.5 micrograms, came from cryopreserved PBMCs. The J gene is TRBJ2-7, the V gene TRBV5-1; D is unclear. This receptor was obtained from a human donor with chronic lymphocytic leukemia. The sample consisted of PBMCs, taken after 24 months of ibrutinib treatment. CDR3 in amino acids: CASSLGLPYEQYF. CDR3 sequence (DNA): TGCGCCAGCAGCTTAGGCTTGCCCTACGAGCAGTACTTC.